Sequencing of this TCR beta chain was carried out in a study of radiotherapy plus CTLA-4 blockade in lung cancer. The study, taken as a whole, reports: Radiotherapy plus ipilimumab was followed by expansion in blood of tumor-derived TCR clones.

Method: immunoSEQ multiplex PCR; TCRdb's copy keeps in-frame clones and lacks some. Counted here are 50,000 to 75,000 clones, approximately 75% occurring once; the ten biggest clones make up about 4.2%. Turning to this clone: Its antigen is currently unknown.

Germline CDR1 is LGHNT and CDR2 is FRNRAP. Deletions cut 1 base from V and 2 bases from J, with 15 bases between. The CDR3 contains 16 residues. This receptor was obtained from a human donor with non-small cell lung cancer who had a complete response to radiotherapy plus ipilimumab. The sequenced sample was peripheral blood, obtained from a patient treated with radiotherapy plus ipilimumab. This rearrangement joins TRBV12-5 to TRBJ2-7; TRBD2 is a possible D gene (6 bases). CDR3 loop: CASGLGGTAEPYEQYF. The DNA for the CDR3 is TGTGCTAGTGGTTTGGGCGGGACCGCAGAACCCTACGAGCAGTACTTC.